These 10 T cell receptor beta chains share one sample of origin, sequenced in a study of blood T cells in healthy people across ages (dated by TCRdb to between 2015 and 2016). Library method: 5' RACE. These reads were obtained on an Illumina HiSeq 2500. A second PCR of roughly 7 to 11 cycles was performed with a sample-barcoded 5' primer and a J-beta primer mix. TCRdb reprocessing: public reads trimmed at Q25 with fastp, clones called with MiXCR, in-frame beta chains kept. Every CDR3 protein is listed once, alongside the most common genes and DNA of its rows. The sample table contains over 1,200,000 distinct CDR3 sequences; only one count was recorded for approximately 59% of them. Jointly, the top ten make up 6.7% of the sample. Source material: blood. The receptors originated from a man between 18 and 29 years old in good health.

CDR3 amino acids: CASSFGGGATDTQYF. In nucleotides, the CDR3 is TGCGCCAGCAGCTTCGGCGGGGGAGCCACAGATACGCAGTATTTT. The chain uses TRBV5-1 and TRBJ2-3; 7 bases fit TRBD2. CDR3 length equals 15 residues. CDR1 is SGHRS, CDR2 YFSETQ, per germline. V shed 2 bases, J shed 2 bases, and the junction held 5 bases outside the gene matches.

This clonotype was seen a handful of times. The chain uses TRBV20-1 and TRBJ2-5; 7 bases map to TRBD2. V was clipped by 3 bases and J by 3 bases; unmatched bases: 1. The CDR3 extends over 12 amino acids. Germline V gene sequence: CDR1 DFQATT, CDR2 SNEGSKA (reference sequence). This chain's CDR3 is CSARLAEETQYF. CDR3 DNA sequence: TGCAGTGCTAGGCTAGCGGAAGAGACCCAGTACTTC.

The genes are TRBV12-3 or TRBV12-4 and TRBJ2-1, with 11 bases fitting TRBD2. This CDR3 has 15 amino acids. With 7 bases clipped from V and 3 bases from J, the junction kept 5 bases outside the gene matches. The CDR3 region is CASTGGLADYNEQFF. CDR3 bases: TGTGCCAGCACCGGGGGACTAGCGGACTACAATGAGCAGTTCTTC.

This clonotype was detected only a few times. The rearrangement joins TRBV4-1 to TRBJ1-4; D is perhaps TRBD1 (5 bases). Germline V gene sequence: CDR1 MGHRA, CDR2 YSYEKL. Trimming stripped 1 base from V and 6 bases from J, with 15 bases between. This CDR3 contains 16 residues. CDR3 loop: CASSQASQGEYEKLFF. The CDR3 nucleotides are TGCGCCAGCAGCCAAGCATCGCAGGGCGAGTATGAAAAACTGTTTTTT.

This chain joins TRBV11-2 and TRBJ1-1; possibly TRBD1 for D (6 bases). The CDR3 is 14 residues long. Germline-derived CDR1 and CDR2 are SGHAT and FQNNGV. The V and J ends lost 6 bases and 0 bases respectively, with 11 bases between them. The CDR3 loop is CASRPDRMNTEAFF. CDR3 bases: TGTGCCAGCAGACCCGACAGGATGAACACTGAAGCTTTCTTT.

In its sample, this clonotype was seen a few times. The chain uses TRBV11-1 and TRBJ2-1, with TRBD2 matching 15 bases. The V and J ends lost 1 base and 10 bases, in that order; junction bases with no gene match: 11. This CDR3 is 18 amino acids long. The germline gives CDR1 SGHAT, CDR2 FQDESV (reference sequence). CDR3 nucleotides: TGTGCCAGCAGCTTAGTCACCACCCACGGGACTAGCGGGGGGGAGCAGTTCTTC. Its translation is CASSLVTTHGTSGGEQFF.

The CDR3 region is CASGRTQAYTEAFF. The CDR3 coding sequence is TGCGCCAGCGGCCGGACCCAGGCGTACACTGAAGCTTTCTTT. The chain is built from TRBV5-1 and TRBJ1-1; D gene uncertain. Germline CDR1 SGHRS, CDR2 YFSETQ. V shed 7 bases and J shed 3 bases, with 16 bases lying between them. This CDR3 has 14 residues.

The CDR3 loop is CATSRDRKGMEPQHF. The CDR3, as DNA: TGTGCCACCAGCAGAGATAGGAAGGGAATGGAGCCCCAGCATTTT. The chain joins TRBV15 to TRBJ1-5; D not certain. The CDR3 loop spans 15 amino acids. Germline V gene sequence: CDR1 LNHNV, CDR2 YYDKDF (reference sequence). Trimming cost V 0 bases and J 8 bases, with 14 bases left between them.

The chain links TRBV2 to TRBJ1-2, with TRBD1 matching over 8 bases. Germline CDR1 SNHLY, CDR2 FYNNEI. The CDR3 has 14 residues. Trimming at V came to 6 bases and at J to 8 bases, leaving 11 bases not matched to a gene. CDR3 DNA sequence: TGTGCCAGCAGGCCCACAGGGGGACGAAGGGGCTACACCTTC. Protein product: CASRPTGGRRGYTF.

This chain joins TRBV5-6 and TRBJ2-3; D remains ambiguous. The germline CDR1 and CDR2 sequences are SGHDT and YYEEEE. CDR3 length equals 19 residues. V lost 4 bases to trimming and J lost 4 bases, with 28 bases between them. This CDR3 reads CASSPLRAARQGYPDTQYF. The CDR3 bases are TGTGCCAGCAGCCCCCTGCGCGCTGCGAGACAAGGTTACCCAGATACGCAGTATTTT.